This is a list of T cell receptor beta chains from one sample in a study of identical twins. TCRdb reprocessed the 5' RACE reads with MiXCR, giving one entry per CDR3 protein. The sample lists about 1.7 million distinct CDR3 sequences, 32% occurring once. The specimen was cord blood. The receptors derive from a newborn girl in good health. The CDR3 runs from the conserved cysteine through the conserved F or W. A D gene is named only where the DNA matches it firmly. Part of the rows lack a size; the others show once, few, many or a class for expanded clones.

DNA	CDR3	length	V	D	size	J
TGTGCCATCAGTGAGTCAATGACAGGCCAAGAGACCCAGTACTTC	CAISESMTGQETQYF	15	TRBV10-3	NA	NA	TRBJ2-5
TGTGCCAGCAGTTTTAGCAGCAGCGAGACCCAGTACTTC	CASSFSSSETQYF	13	TRBV12-3/TRBV12-4	NA	NA	TRBJ2-5
TGCGCCAGCAGCTTGAACGTCGGTGTTAGCGGCCAGGGGGCCCAGTACTTC	CASSLNVGVSGQGAQYF	17	TRBV5-1	NA	few	TRBJ2-5
TGTGCCAGCAGGGGGACAACGAACACCGGGGAGCTGTTTTTT	CASRGTTNTGELFF	14	TRBV25-1	NA	NA	TRBJ2-2
TGTGCCAGCAGTGAAGCTACTGTGTACGAGCAGTACTTC	CASSEATVYEQYF	13	TRBV2	NA	NA	TRBJ2-7
TGTGCCAGCGGGGGCAGGACCTACGAGCAGTACTTC	CASGGRTYEQYF	12	TRBV28	NA	few	TRBJ2-7
TGTGCCAGCAGTTACTCGGGACCCCATAATTCACCCCTCCACTTT	CASSYSGPHNSPLHF	15	TRBV6-5	NA	NA	TRBJ1-6
TGTGCCGGTAGACAGGGGAACACCGGGGAGCTGTTTTTT	CAGRQGNTGELFF	13	TRBV3-1	TRBD1	NA	TRBJ2-2
TGTGCCAGCAGTTACTTGGTTACATCTAGCACAGATACGCAGTATTTT	CASSYLVTSSTDTQYF	16	TRBV6-6	NA	few	TRBJ2-3
TGCAGTGCTAGAGGCCGGGGGTTTTATAAGAACGAGCAGTACTTC	CSARGRGFYKNEQYF	15	TRBV20-1	NA	few	TRBJ2-7
TGCAGTGCTACCGGGACCTCATATGGCTACACCTTC	CSATGTSYGYTF	12	TRBV20-1	NA	few	TRBJ1-2
TGCAGTGCTCCAGGGGGGGGAGATACGCAGTATTTT	CSAPGGGDTQYF	12	TRBV20-1	NA	NA	TRBJ2-3
TGTGCCAGCAGTACCGACAGGGGGGGAAACACCATATATTTT	CASSTDRGGNTIYF	14	TRBV6-5	TRBD1	NA	TRBJ1-3
TGTGCCAGCAGCCGACAGGGGTTCACTGAAGCTTTCTTT	CASSRQGFTEAFF	13	TRBV7-9	TRBD1	NA	TRBJ1-1
TGCAGTGCTCCGGGGGTGGACTATGGCTACACCTTC	CSAPGVDYGYTF	12	TRBV20-1	NA	NA	TRBJ1-2
TGTGCCTCCCTAGGGACAGGGCCCGGGTTAACTGAAGCTTTCTTT	CASLGTGPGLTEAFF	15	TRBV27	TRBD1	NA	TRBJ1-1
TGCGCCAGCAGCACGGACGGACGGGGCACCGGGGAGCTGTTTTTT	CASSTDGRGTGELFF	15	TRBV5-1	NA	once	TRBJ2-2
TGCAGTGCTAGAGAAGGTAGAAGTGCTTCACCCCTCCACTTT	CSAREGRSASPLHF	14	TRBV20-1	NA	NA	TRBJ1-6
TGTGCCTGCCGGGACAGCCTTAGAAACGAGCAGTACTTC	CACRDSLRNEQYF	13	TRBV6-1	TRBD1	NA	TRBJ2-7
TGTGCCAGCAGTTTAAGAGGGAACTACTATGGCTACACCTTC	CASSLRGNYYGYTF	14	TRBV27	NA	NA	TRBJ1-2
TGCGCCAGCAGCGGAGTAGCGCACAATGAGCAGTTCTTC	CASSGVAHNEQFF	13	TRBV5-1	NA	NA	TRBJ2-1
TGCAGCGTTGGACAGGGCGCCTATGGCTACACCTTC	CSVGQGAYGYTF	12	TRBV29-1	TRBD1	many	TRBJ1-2